The next 7 T cell receptor beta chains were all read from a single sample in a study of blood T cell repertoires in COVID-19. Profiling relied on immunoSEQ multiplex PCR, and the TCRdb table lists in-frame clones only, not all of them. The data hold under 25,000 clones, with 88% observed a single time. Input material: peripheral blood. These receptors originate from a man between 70 and 80 years old in a cohort sampled during active COVID-19.

This clone was picked up one time. The chain recombines TRBV6-5 with TRBJ1-4; 8 nucleotides align to TRBD1. V gave up 6 bases and J gave up 7 bases; unmatched junction bases: 1. Germline V gene lookup returns CDR1 MNHEY and CDR2 SVGAGI. This CDR3 contains 12 residues. CDR3 nucleotide sequence: TGTGCCAGCAGCACAGGGGGTGAAAAACTGTTTTTT. Amino acid sequence: CASSTGGEKLFF.

By its share, this clone is medium-sized. The rearrangement joins TRBV6-5 to TRBJ2-7; D perhaps matches TRBD1 (5 bases). The germline gives CDR1 MNHEY, CDR2 SVGAGI. This CDR3 is built from 12 residues. Trimming cost V 6 bases and J 3 bases, with 9 bases left between them. CDR3 residues: CASRGPSYEQYF. CDR3 coding DNA: TGTGCCAGCAGGGGGCCAAGCTACGAGCAGTACTTC.

A single count supports this clone. The DNA of the CDR3 is TGCGCCAGCAGGTCGGACAGGGATCAGCCCCAGCATTTT. Its protein product is CASRSDRDQPQHF. The chain combines TRBV5-1 with TRBJ1-5, with 8 bases identical to TRBD1. This CDR3 region has 13 residues. Germline V gene lookup returns CDR1 SGHRS and CDR2 YFSETQ. V shed 5 bases, J shed 5 bases, and the junction held 3 bases outside the gene matches.

V gene TRBV13 combines with J gene TRBJ1-6; D is unclear. CDR3 length equals 15 residues. The ends were cut back, 2 bases at V and 4 bases at J, with 9 bases in the middle. CDR1 and CDR2 from the germline V gene are PRHDT and FYEKMQ (reference sequence). CDR3 nucleotides: TGTGCCAGCAGCTTAACACAGCAGTATAATTCACCCCTCCACTTT. Its protein is CASSLTQQYNSPLHF.

The chain is built from TRBV28 and TRBJ2-5, with TRBD2 matching over 16 bases. The CDR3 has 20 residues. The J segment lost 2 bases and the V segment lost 6 bases, leaving 15 bases of the junction unmatched. Looked up from germline, CDR1 is MDHEN and CDR2 is SYDVKM. The CDR3 protein is CASRVITGTSGRGRQETQYF. In DNA, the CDR3 is TGTGCCAGCAGGGTAATCACCGGGACTAGCGGGAGGGGCCGTCAAGAGACCCAGTACTTC.

This sequence joins TRBV11-2 and TRBJ2-1; 14 bases are a match to TRBD2. This CDR3 has 15 residues. Germline V gives CDR1 SGHAT, CDR2 FQNNGV. Trimming at V came to 1 base and at J to 7 bases, leaving 0 bases not matched to a gene. CDR3 sequence (DNA): TGTGCCAGCAGCTTAGGACTAGCGGGAGGGAATGAGCAGTTCTTC. This codes for CASSLGLAGGNEQFF. Full variable domain (remainder filled in from reference TRBV11-2 and TRBJ2-1): EAGVAQSPRYKIIEKRQSVAFWCNPISGHATLYWYQQILGQGPKLLIQFQNNGVVDDSQLPKDRFSAERLKGVDSTLKIQPAKLEDSAVYLCASSLGLAGGNEQFFGPGTRLTVL.

This chain connects TRBV29-1 to TRBJ1-2, with D perhaps TRBD1 (5 bases). The CDR3 is 11 amino acids. The germline gives CDR1 SQVTM, CDR2 ANQGSEA. For the CDR3, the DNA is TGCACCGCGGACACGGGCTATGGCTACACCTTC. Amino acid sequence: CTADTGYGYTF.